The next 10 T cell receptor beta chains were all read from a single sample in a study of blood T cell repertoires in COVID-19 (dated by TCRdb to about 2020). The library was built by means of the immunoSEQ multiplex PCR assay. Here the immuneACCESS table is served through TCRdb, limited to in-frame sequences with V and J called. Missing clones are a known gap in these copies; in checked studies unresolved V genes cover under half, and the rest lacks a known reason. The sample table shows 250,000 to 300,000 clones, and 86% are seen once. Less than 15% of the sample belongs to the ten largest clones. Material for sequencing was peripheral blood. The receptors shown here come from a woman aged 70-85 years with COVID-19, enrolled during active disease.

This clone was seen a handful of times. V gene TRBV27 combines with J gene TRBJ1-5; perhaps TRBD1 as D (5 bases). This CDR3 is built from 14 residues. V lost 6 bases and J lost 7, with 16 bases in between. Germline V gene lookup returns CDR1 MNHEY and CDR2 SMNVEV (reference sequence). CDR3 sequence: CASRPSGGRQPQHF. CDR3 nucleotide sequence: TGTGCCAGCAGACCCTCCGGGGGGAGGCAGCCCCAGCATTTT.

The chain recombines TRBV9 with TRBJ1-3; TRBD1 aligns across 8 bases. There are 14 residues in the CDR3. Germline-derived CDR1 and CDR2 are SGDLS and YYNGEE. J lost 3 bases, V lost 6 bases, and 5 bases had no gene match. The CDR3 spells CASNKGTGGNTIYF. The CDR3 region has the DNA TGTGCCAGCAACAAAGGGACAGGTGGAAACACCATATATTTT.

The chain carries TRBV15 and TRBJ2-1; 7 bases are shared with TRBD2. With V trimmed by 5 bases and J by 7 bases, 8 bases remained unmatched. This CDR3 comprises 14 residues. The germline CDR1 and CDR2 sequences are LNHNV and YYDKDF (reference sequence). As DNA, the CDR3 is TGTGCCACCAGCGGTAGGGGAGGGCCAAATGAGCAGTTCTTC. Translation gives CATSGRGGPNEQFF.

On this clone: This CDR3 is also generated by other DNA sequences in the sample. The DNA of the CDR3 is TGTGCCAGCAGCTTGGAACAGGGTAACACTGAAGCTTTCTTT. It encodes CASSLEQGNTEAFF. V and J are TRBV5-4 and TRBJ1-1; D possibly corresponds to TRBD1 (6 bases). CDR1 and CDR2 (germline): SGHNT, YYREEE (reference sequence). The CDR3 is 14 residues long. V was cut by 0 bases and J by 2 bases, with 8 bases left in between. Drawing the rest from reference TRBV5-4 and TRBJ1-1, the complete variable domain is ETGVTQSPTHLIKTRGQQVTLRCSSQSGHNTVSWYQQALGQGPQFIFQYYREEENGRGNFPPRFSGLQFPNYSSELNVNALELDDSALYLCASSLEQGNTEAFFGQGTRLTVV.

The V and J genes are TRBV5-6 and TRBJ1-5, with TRBD1 matching 10 bases. Trimming cost V 4 bases and J 4 bases; bases outside gene matches: 8. This CDR3 region has 16 residues. CDR1 is SGHDT and CDR2 is YYEEEE in the germline V gene. Written as DNA, the CDR3 is TGTGCCAGCAGCCGCGGGACAGGGGAGGCTAATCAGCCCCAGCATTTT. This codes for CASSRGTGEANQPQHF.

The gene calls are TRBV2 and TRBJ2-1; D perhaps matches TRBD2 (7 bases). Trimming left V 2 bases short and J 1 base short, with 15 bases between. The V gene's germline CDR1 is SNHLY and CDR2 FYNNEI. CDR3 size: 17 residues. CDR3 DNA sequence: TGTGCCAGCAGTGAAAGATGGGGGGGCACGTCCTACAATGAGCAGTTCTTC. Its protein is CASSERWGGTSYNEQFF.

The genes are TRBV2 and TRBJ1-2, with D possibly matching TRBD1 (6 bases). CDR1 is SNHLY and CDR2 is FYNNEI in the germline V gene. This CDR3 comprises 13 residues. The V end was cut by 4 bases, the J end by 6 bases, with 12 bases between. The CDR3 protein is CASSADRPDGYTF. Here the CDR3 DNA reads TGTGCCAGCAGTGCGGACAGACCGGATGGCTACACCTTC.

The chain is built from TRBV30 and TRBJ1-2, with D possibly matching TRBD1 (5 bases). Trimming left V 1 base short and J 3 bases short, with 12 bases between. There are 14 residues in the CDR3. CDR1 and CDR2 (germline): GTSNPN, SVGIG (reference sequence). The CDR3 spells CAWSGGSTYYGYTF. CDR3 sequence (DNA): TGTGCCTGGAGTGGGGGCTCTACGTACTATGGCTACACCTTC.

The genes are TRBV18 and TRBJ2-3; D unclear. V was cut by 2 bases and J by 4 bases, with 7 bases left in between. CDR1 KGHSH and CDR2 LQKENI come from the germline V gene. The CDR3 has 13 residues. CDR3 DNA sequence: TGTGCCAGCTCACCAATTCGAGCAGATACGCAGTATTTT. As protein: CASSPIRADTQYF. Supplemented by reference TRBV18 and TRBJ2-3, the full variable domain reads NAGVMQNPRHLVRRRGQEARLRCSPMKGHSHVYWYRQLPEEGLKFMVYLQKENIIDESGMPKERFSAEFPKEGPSILRIQQVVRGDSAAYFCASSPIRADTQYFGPGTRLTVL.

This clone appeared once. The chain uses TRBV12-5 and TRBJ2-1, with D possibly TRBD1 on 6 matching bases. The ends were cut back, 6 bases at V and 10 bases at J, with 28 bases in the middle. This CDR3 is 17 amino acids long. Germline CDR1 LGHNT, CDR2 FRNRAP. CDR3 protein: CASGRASTGFGSQEQFF. CDR3 coding DNA: TGTGCTAGTGGCCGCGCCTCCACAGGGTTCGGAAGCCAAGAGCAGTTCTTC.